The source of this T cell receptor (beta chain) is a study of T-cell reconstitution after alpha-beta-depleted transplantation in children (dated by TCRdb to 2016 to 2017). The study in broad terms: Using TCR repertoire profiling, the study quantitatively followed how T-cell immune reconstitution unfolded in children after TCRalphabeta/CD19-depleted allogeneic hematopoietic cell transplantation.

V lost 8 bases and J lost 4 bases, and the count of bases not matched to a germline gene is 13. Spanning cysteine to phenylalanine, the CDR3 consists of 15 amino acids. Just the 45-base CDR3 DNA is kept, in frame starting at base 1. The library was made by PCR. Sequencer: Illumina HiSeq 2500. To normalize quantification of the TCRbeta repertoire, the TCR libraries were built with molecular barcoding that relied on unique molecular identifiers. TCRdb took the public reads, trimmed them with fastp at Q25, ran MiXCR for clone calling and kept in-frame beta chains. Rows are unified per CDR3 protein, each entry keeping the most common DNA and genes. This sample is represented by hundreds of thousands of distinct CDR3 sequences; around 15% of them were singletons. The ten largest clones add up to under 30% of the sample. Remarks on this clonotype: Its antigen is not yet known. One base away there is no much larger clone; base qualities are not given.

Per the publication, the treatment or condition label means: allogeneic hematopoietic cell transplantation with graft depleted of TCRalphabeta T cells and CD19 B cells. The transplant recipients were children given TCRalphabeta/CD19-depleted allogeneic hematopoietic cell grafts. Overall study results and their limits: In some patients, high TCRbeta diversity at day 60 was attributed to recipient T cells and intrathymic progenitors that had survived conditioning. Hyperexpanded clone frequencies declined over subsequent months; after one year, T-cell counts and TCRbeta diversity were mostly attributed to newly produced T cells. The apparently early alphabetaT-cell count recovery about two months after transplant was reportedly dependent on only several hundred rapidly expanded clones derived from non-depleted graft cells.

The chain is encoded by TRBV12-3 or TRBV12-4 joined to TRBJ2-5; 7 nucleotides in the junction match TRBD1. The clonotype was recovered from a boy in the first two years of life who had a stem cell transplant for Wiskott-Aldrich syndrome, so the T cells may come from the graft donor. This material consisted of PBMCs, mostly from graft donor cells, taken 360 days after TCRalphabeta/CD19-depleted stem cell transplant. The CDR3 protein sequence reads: CASQKVTGRRETQYF. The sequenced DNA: TGTGCCAGCCAAAAGGTGACAGGGAGAAGAGAGACCCAGTACTTC.